Following are 5 T cell receptor beta chains from one sample sequenced in a study of T cell responses to AZD1222 COVID-19 vaccine. Assay: immunoSEQ multiplex PCR; the TCRdb copy retains only in-frame clones and omits some. The top ten clones hold more than 7.5% of a sample with 87,000 or so clones, roughly 90% of them seen once. Material: peripheral blood, obtained on day 0 of AZD1222 vaccination. The receptors were gathered from an adult in good health.

The rearrangement joins TRBV6-5 to TRBJ2-1; 7 bases align to TRBD2. The V and J ends lost 6 bases and 4 bases, in that order; junction bases with no gene match: 6. CDR1 and CDR2 from the germline V gene are MNHEY and SVGAGI. This CDR3 has 14 amino acids. The CDR3 DNA is TGTGCCAGCAGACCCCGCGGGGGTTACAATGAGCAGTTCTTC. Translating gives CASRPRGGYNEQFF.

The CDR3 DNA reads TGTGCCAGCTCACCAGATGGACGGGACAATCAGCCCCAGCATTTT. This encodes CASSPDGRDNQPQHF. The chain recombines TRBV18 with TRBJ1-5; D is unclear. V was shortened by 2 bases and J by 3 bases, with 11 bases between the two germline ends. Per germline, CDR1 KGHSH and CDR2 LQKENI. The CDR3 length is 15 residues.

The genes are TRBV7-6 and TRBJ1-2; no clear D. This CDR3 has 13 amino acids. CDR1 is SGHVS, CDR2 FNYEAQ, per germline. V was pared by 5 bases and J by 4 bases, with 11 bases between. The CDR3 coding sequence is TGTGCCAGCAGCCCGTCGGGCCTCTATGGCTACACCTTC. Translation: CASSPSGLYGYTF.

This clone has only one observation. The rearrangement joins TRBV25-1 to TRBJ2-5, with D tentatively TRBD1 (6 bases). Germline-derived CDR1 and CDR2 are MGHDK and SYGVNS. Trimming took off 2 bases at V and 2 bases at J, with 12 bases between the two ends. This CDR3 has 15 amino acids. The CDR3 DNA is TGTGCCAGCAGTGAAGCCACAGGGATACAAGAGACCCAGTACTTC. Encoded protein: CASSEATGIQETQYF.

The rearrangement uses TRBV12-3 or TRBV12-4 and TRBJ2-4; no definite D call. The CDR3 covers 11 residues. V was trimmed by 1 base and J by 8 bases, leaving 3 bases between them. CDR3: CASSLGHIQYF. The CDR3 DNA reads as TGTGCCAGCAGTTTAGGCCACATTCAGTACTTC.